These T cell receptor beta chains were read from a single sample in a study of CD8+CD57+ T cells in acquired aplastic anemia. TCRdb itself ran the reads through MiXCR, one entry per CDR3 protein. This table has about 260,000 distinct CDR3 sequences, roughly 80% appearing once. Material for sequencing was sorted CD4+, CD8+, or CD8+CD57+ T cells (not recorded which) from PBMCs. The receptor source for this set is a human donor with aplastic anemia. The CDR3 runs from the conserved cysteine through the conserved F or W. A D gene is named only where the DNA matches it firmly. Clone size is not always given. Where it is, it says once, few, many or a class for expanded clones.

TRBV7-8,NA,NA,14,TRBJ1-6,TGTGCCAGCAGCTTAGAGGGAGGGCATTATACCCTGCATTTT,CASSLEGGHYTLHF
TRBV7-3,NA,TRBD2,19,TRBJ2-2,TGTGCCAGCAGCTTTCAAAGAAGCGGGGGGCGCGGGGACACCGGGGAGCTGTTTTTT,CASSFQRSGGRGDTGELFF
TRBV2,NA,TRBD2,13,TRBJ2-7,TGTGCCAACGGGGACGGGGGGAGAGATACGCAGTACTTC,CANGDGGRDTQYF
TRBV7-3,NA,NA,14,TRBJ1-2,TGTGCCAGCAGCCCTGGGGGGGGCACCTATGGCTACACCTTC,CASSPGGGTYGYTF
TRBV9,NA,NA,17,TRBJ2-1,TGTGCCAGCAGCGTAGAGGGGGGATCCGCAATCTACAATGAGCAGTTCTTC,CASSVEGGSAIYNEQFF
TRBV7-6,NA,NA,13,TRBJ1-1,TGTGCCAGCAGCTTAGCGGGAACTACCGAAGCTTACTTT,CASSLAGTTEAYF
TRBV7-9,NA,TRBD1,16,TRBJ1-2,TGTGCCAGCCAGGGGGAGAGGGAGGGGCTCGTATATGGCTACACCTTC,CASQGEREGLVYGYTF
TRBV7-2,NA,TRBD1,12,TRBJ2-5,TGTGCCAGCAGCTGGGGACAGGAGTCCCACTATTTC,CASSWGQESHYF
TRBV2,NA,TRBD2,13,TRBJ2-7,TGTGCCAGCAGCGGGAGGTGGAGGCTGCAGCAGTACTTC,CASSGRWRLQQYF
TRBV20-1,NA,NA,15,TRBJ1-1,TGCAGTGCTAGTACATGGGGACGCAACTACACTGAAGCTTTCTTT,CSASTWGRNYTEAFF
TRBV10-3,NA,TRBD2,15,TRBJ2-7,TGTGCCATCAGTGGGACTAGCGGGGGGGCCTACGAGCAGTACTTC,CAISGTSGGAYEQYF
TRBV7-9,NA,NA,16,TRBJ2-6,TGTGCCAGCAGCCTGGCGACAAGCGACCCAGTACACGGCCTGACTTTC,CASSLATSDPVHGLTF
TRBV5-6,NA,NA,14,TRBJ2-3,TGTGCCAGCAGCTTGGAGAGGATTTTGGATACGCAGTATTTT,CASSLERILDTQYF
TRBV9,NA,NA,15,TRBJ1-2,TGTGCCAGCAGCGAAGAGGGGGGGCAGGGAGGAAGCTACACCTTC,CASSEEGGQGGSYTF
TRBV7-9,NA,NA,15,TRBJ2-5,TGTGCCAGCAGCCCCACGGGAACTTGGCGCGAGGCGCAGTACTTC,CASSPTGTWREAQYF
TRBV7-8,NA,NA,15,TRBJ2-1,TGTGCCAGCAGCTTAGGAGACGGTCCCGATAAGGAGTATTTCTTC,CASSLGDGPDKEYFF
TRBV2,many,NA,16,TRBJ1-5,TGTGCCAGCAGTGACCAGCTCGGACATTACAATCAGCCCCAGCATTTT,CASSDQLGHYNQPQHF
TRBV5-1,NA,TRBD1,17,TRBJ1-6,TGCGCCAGCAGCTTAGCCGGGACAGAGGGTTATAATTCACCCCTCCACTTT,CASSLAGTEGYNSPLHF
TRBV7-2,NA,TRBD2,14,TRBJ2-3,TGTGCCAGCAGCTTTCAAAGAAGCGGGGATAGGCATGAGTTT,CASSFQRSGDRHEF
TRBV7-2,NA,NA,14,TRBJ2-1,TGTGCCAGCAGCTTAGCGGGAGCACAGATTCGGCGTTTCTTC,CASSLAGAQIRRFF